This T cell receptor (beta chain) appears in the sequencing data of a study of T cells after yellow fever vaccination. Ten or more counts support this clonotype. CDR3 length equals 18 residues. Germline V gene sequence: CDR1 MNHEY, CDR2 SVGAGI. V was shortened by 0 bases and J by 0 bases, with 12 bases between the two germline ends. TCRdb independently ran MiXCR on the 5' RACE reads; one entry per CDR3 protein. Counted here are some 250,000 distinct CDR3 sequences, roughly 3.7% occurring once; the ten biggest clones make up approximately 18%. This receptor was taken from a man aged 18 to 29 who received the YFV17D yellow fever vaccine. The genes are TRBV6-5 and TRBJ1-6, with a tentative D call TRBD1 (6 bases). This sample comprised PBMCs, obtained 15 days after the yellow fever booster vaccination. The CDR3 spells CASSYSRGGGSYNSPLHF. DNA of the CDR3: TGTGCCAGCAGTTACTCCAGGGGAGGGGGCTCCTATAATTCACCCCTCCACTTT.